Listed here is a single T cell receptor beta chain. The antigen is not known. This specimen belongs to a study of cytomegalovirus exposure and HLA in healthy donors. Study details: Unique TCRs numbering some 93 million, obtained from HLA-typed donors, made up an early data release. The Caucasian-associated ancestry cluster held over 65% of around 380 genotyped donors. General study results and limits: A list of 164 TCR beta chains associated with cytomegalovirus was given. A later analysis reportedly found that, within productive TCRs, an Asian-associated ancestry cluster had fewer N-insertions than the mean observed across the approximately 700 donors.

Trimming shortened V by 7 bases and J by 7 bases, and 11 bases separated the two germline ends. This CDR3 has 11 residues. The V gene's germline CDR1 is SGHAT and CDR2 FQNNGV. The PCR used 60 Vbeta and 13 Jbeta primers. Using immunoSEQ multiplex PCR, the repertoire was profiled, and TCRdb retains in-frame clones only, with some absent. The table shows around 170,000 clones, with 76% occurring only once. This clonotype was obtained from a woman in her 30s in good health and CMV-seropositive. Source material: PBMCs. This chain connects TRBV11-2 to TRBJ2-7; a possible D gene is TRBD1 (5 bases). The CDR3 is CASKGLGEQYF. The CDR3, as DNA: TGTGCCAGCAAGGGGTTGGGAGAGCAGTACTTC.